These 10 T cell receptor beta chains were sequenced from one sample in a study of neurological immune-mediated disorders. TCRdb called the 5' RACE reads again in MiXCR, with one record for every CDR3 protein. The sample shows tens of thousands of distinct CDR3 sequences, roughly 23% of them seen only once. Source material: CD4+ T cells from blood. The source of these receptors is a man aged 45-60 years with HTLV-1-associated myelopathy (HAM/TSP).

CDR3 nucleotide sequence: TGTGCCAGCAGGTCAGGGGGAGGCAATCAGCCCCAGCATTTT. It is translated as CASRSGGGNQPQHF. The rearrangement links TRBV6-5 to TRBJ1-5; 7 bases are a match to TRBD1. The trim removed 6 bases at V and 2 bases at J, leaving 4 bases unmatched. There are 14 residues in the CDR3. The germline V gene encodes CDR1 MNHEY and CDR2 SVGAGI.

This chain joins TRBV10-3 and TRBJ1-1; the D is unclear. V lost 0 bases, J lost 5 bases, and 10 bases lay in between. CDR3 size: 14 residues. Germline V gene lookup returns CDR1 ENHRY and CDR2 SYGVKD. The CDR3: CAISESLVGTEAFF. CDR3 coding DNA: TGTGCCATCAGTGAGTCATTGGTGGGAACTGAAGCTTTCTTT.

This clonotype has ten or more counts. J is TRBJ2-2 and V is TRBV2; D not resolved. The CDR3 contains 14 residues. The germline V gene has CDR1 SNHLY and CDR2 FYNNEI. Between the trimmed V and J ends, which lost 2 bases and 7 bases, there was a span of 11 bases. The DNA of the CDR3 is TGTGCCAGCAGTGAAAAAATTGGTTTCGGGGAGCTGTTTTTT. Translation gives CASSEKIGFGELFF.

This clonotype has a count of ten or more. V usage is TRBV3-1 and J usage is TRBJ1-4; D is perhaps TRBD1 (6 bases). With 0 bases removed from V and 8 bases from J, the gap between germline ends came to 22 bases. The CDR3 has 18 amino acids. Per germline, CDR1 LGHDT and CDR2 YNNKEL (reference sequence). CDR3 loop: CASSQDARRGGASEKLFF. CDR3 sequence (DNA): TGTGCCAGCAGCCAAGATGCGAGAAGGGGGGGGGCATCCGAAAAACTGTTTTTT.

Ten or more counts support this clonotype. The rearrangement joins TRBV25-1 to TRBJ1-4, with unresolved D. The germline V and J ends were trimmed by 4 bases and 0 bases, with 12 bases remaining between them. This CDR3 spans 16 amino acids. Per germline, CDR1 MGHDK and CDR2 SYGVNS. Here the CDR3 DNA reads TGTGCCAGCAGTGGTGGCTGGCTTACAACTAATGAAAAACTGTTTTTT. Its translation: CASSGGWLTTNEKLFF.

The J gene is TRBJ1-2, the V gene TRBV6-5, with a possible D match to TRBD1 (5 bases). Trimming left V 6 bases short and J 8 bases short, with 16 bases between. This CDR3 has 13 residues. From germline, CDR1 is MNHEY and CDR2 SVGAGI. CDR3 in amino acids: CASRQGVQKGYTF. CDR3 coding DNA: TGTGCCAGCAGGCAGGGAGTTCAGAAGGGCTACACCTTC.

This clonotype was observed many times. The rearrangement joins TRBV12-3 or TRBV12-4 to TRBJ1-1; maybe TRBD1 (5 bases). V was trimmed by 6 bases and J by 1 base, leaving 9 bases between them. This CDR3 comprises 13 residues. CDR3: CASRGTANTEAFF. The CDR3 DNA is TGTGCCAGCAGAGGGACGGCGAACACTGAAGCTTTCTTT.

This clonotype was seen repeatedly, ten times or more. The CDR3 loop reads CASSLGQVAQPQHF. CDR3 sequence (DNA): TGTGCCAGCAGCCTGGGACAGGTTGCTCAGCCCCAGCATTTT. This rearrangement joins TRBV12-3 or TRBV12-4 to TRBJ1-5, with 8 nucleotides matching TRBD1. With V trimmed by 6 bases and J by 6 bases, 7 bases remained unmatched. The CDR3 has 14 amino acids.

This clonotype was found many times. V and J are TRBV21-1 and TRBJ1-1. TRBV21-1 is termed a pseudogene. This CDR3 has 13 amino acids. The CDR3 region has the DNA TGTGCCAGCAGCCCTTCTGAGGGAACTGAAGCTTTCTTT. This gives the protein CASSPSEGTEAFF.

This clonotype was seen many times. The chain links TRBV5-1 to TRBJ2-2, with a tentative D call TRBD2 (5 bases). This CDR3 is built from 14 residues. Germline V gives CDR1 SGHRS, CDR2 YFSETQ. Between the trimmed V and J ends, which lost 0 bases and 5 bases, there was a span of 8 bases. The CDR3: CASSLVGETGELFF. The CDR3 DNA sequence: TGCGCCAGCAGCTTGGTCGGGGAAACCGGGGAGCTGTTTTTT.